There are many counts of the clone carrying this T cell receptor beta chain. Its antigen remains unidentified. Germline V CDR1 and CDR2: PRHDT, FYEKMQ (reference sequence). V shed 2 bases and J shed 3 bases, with 11 bases lying between them. The length of the CDR3 is 16 residues. This sample was included in a study of T cells in Graves' hyperthyroidism and ophthalmopathy. Uncontrolled infection, other autoimmune disease, pregnancy or lactation excluded patients. The PBMCs were sourced from fresh peripheral blood (about 9.6 ml). There were TCR beta CDR3 regions amplified from RNA transcripts. When the TCR CDR3 underwent first-round RT-PCR, the HTBI primer set was used. TCRdb fed the multiplex PCR reads into MiXCR, producing one record per CDR3 protein. The data hold over 250,000 distinct CDR3 sequences, with roughly an eighth observed a single time. Study-level findings and limits: Median prediction lead before ophthalmopathy onset was about 6.7 months with the model.

The TCR was taken from a woman aged 35 to 49 with Graves' ophthalmopathy. The V gene is TRBV13, the J gene TRBJ1-6; possibly TRBD1 for D (5 bases). The sample comprised blood. The CDR3 DNA reads TGTGCCAGCAGCTTACAGGGAAGGGGCTATAATTCACCCCTCCACTTT. Translated, it gives CASSLQGRGYNSPLHF.